What follows are 15 T cell receptor beta chains derived from one specimen sequenced in a study of chronic HIV infection and antiretroviral therapy. MiXCR was run by TCRdb on the 5' RACE reads, yielding one entry per CDR3 protein. The table records just over 30,000 distinct CDR3 sequences, more than 7.5% of them present only once. Specimen: peripheral blood. Every receptor here comes from an adult who had HIV and had not received antiretroviral therapy, or was an uninfected healthy control (not recorded which).

This clonotype was recorded many times. The chain carries TRBV10-2 and TRBJ2-3; 8 bases map to TRBD1. Trimming took 3 bases from V and 13 from J; bases not matched to a gene: 6. Germline V gene sequence: CDR1 WSHSY, CDR2 SAAADI. The CDR3 length is 12 residues. CDR3 sequence (DNA): TGCGCCAGCAGTGATCAGGACAGGGAGGAGTATTTT. This sequence encodes CASSDQDREEYF.

This clonotype was picked up many times. The genes are TRBV29-1 and TRBJ1-2, with D tentatively TRBD1 (5 bases). CDR1 and CDR2 (germline): SQVTM, ANQGSEA. V lost 4 bases and J lost 2, with 11 bases in between. CDR3 length: 13 residues. The chain's CDR3 is CSVGQRINYGYTF. CDR3 sequence (DNA): TGCAGCGTTGGACAGAGGATAAACTATGGCTACACCTTC.

This clonotype was counted ten times or more. The chain joins TRBV2 to TRBJ1-4, with 7 bases matching TRBD1. The CDR3 is 15 residues long. Germline loops: CDR1 SNHLY, CDR2 FYNNEI. V was clipped by 7 bases and J by 0 bases; unmatched bases: 5. CDR3 nucleotides: TGTGCCAGCACCCCCCAGGGGGCAACTAATGAAAAACTGTTTTTT. Its protein is CASTPQGATNEKLFF.

This clonotype occurred many times. The chain carries TRBV20-1 and TRBJ1-6; 9 positions agree with TRBD1. CDR1 DFQATT and CDR2 SNEGSKA come from the germline V gene (reference sequence). J was trimmed by 5 bases and V by 0 bases; bases with no gene match: 5. The CDR3 is 16 amino acids. Written as DNA, the CDR3 is TGCAGTGCTAGAGATCAGACAGGGGGGGATAATTCACCCCTCCACTTT. It encodes CSARDQTGGDNSPLHF.

The genes are TRBV6-2 or TRBV6-3 and TRBJ1-5; D not certain. V gave up 1 base and J gave up 4 bases, with 8 bases separating them. The CDR3 runs to 14 residues. CDR1 MNHEY and CDR2 SVGEGT come from the germline V gene. This chain's CDR3 is CASSYWSENQPQHF. In nucleotides, the CDR3 is TGTGCCAGCAGTTACTGGTCAGAGAATCAGCCCCAGCATTTT.

This clonotype was detected many times. V usage is TRBV20-1 and J usage is TRBJ2-1; D gene unclear. Trimming stripped 0 bases from V and 0 bases from J, with 9 bases between. The length of the CDR3 is 15 residues. The V gene's germline CDR1 is DFQATT and CDR2 SNEGSKA (reference sequence). As DNA, the CDR3 is TGCAGTGCTAGAGAGCTGACCTCCTCCTACAATGAGCAGTTCTTC. Protein product: CSARELTSSYNEQFF.

This clonotype was seen at least ten times. This chain joins TRBV9 and TRBJ2-1; D is uncertain. This CDR3 has 15 amino acids. Germline V gene lookup returns CDR1 SGDLS and CDR2 YYNGEE. With 0 bases removed from V and 0 bases from J, the gap between germline ends came to 7 bases. CDR3 protein: CASSVGASSYNEQFF. The CDR3 bases are TGTGCCAGCAGCGTAGGGGCGTCCTCCTACAATGAGCAGTTCTTC.

The gene calls are TRBV7-2 and TRBJ1-2; no clear D. The length of the CDR3 is 15 residues. Trimming removed 5 bases from V and 2 bases from J, with 15 bases in between. CDR1 is SGHTA and CDR2 is FQGNSA in the germline V gene. CDR3 sequence reads: CASSPEQGLNYGYTF. In nucleotides, the CDR3 is TGTGCCAGCAGCCCAGAGCAAGGCCTAAACTATGGCTACACCTTC.

In this sample, this clonotype turned up many times. This rearrangement joins TRBV18 to TRBJ2-7; 8 bases are a match to TRBD1. There are 15 residues in the CDR3. Germline-derived CDR1 and CDR2 are KGHSH and LQKENI. V lost 1 base to trimming and J lost 6 bases; unmatched junction nucleotides: 8. CDR3: CASSPLLRGLGEQYF. In DNA form, the CDR3 reads TGTGCCAGCTCACCACTCCTCAGGGGGCTGGGCGAGCAGTACTTC.

This clonotype has just a few counts. The gene calls are TRBV10-3 and TRBJ2-3, with 7 bases fitting TRBD1. From germline, CDR1 is ENHRY and CDR2 SYGVKD. The CDR3 is made up of 12 amino acids. V dropped 9 bases and J dropped 7; count of bases not matched to a gene: 7. CDR3: CAIRGQANTQYF. CDR3 DNA: TGTGCCATTCGAGGACAGGCCAATACGCAGTATTTT.

This clonotype is medium-sized (0.01 to 0.1%) within its sample. The chain uses TRBV6-1 and TRBJ2-1, with 12 bases aligning to TRBD2. J gave up 4 bases and V 2 bases, and 0 bases lay outside the gene matches. The length of the CDR3 is 15 residues. The germline CDR1 and CDR2 sequences are MNHNS and SASEGT. CDR3 region: CASSELAGGYNEQFF. The CDR3 DNA reads TGTGCCAGCAGTGAACTAGCGGGGGGGTACAATGAGCAGTTCTTC.

This clonotype occurred a few times. V gene TRBV10-3 combines with J gene TRBJ2-7, with 14 bases lining up with TRBD2. Germline V gene sequence: CDR1 ENHRY, CDR2 SYGVKD. With V trimmed by 3 bases and J by 2 bases, 6 bases remained unmatched. The CDR3 extends over 17 amino acids. The CDR3 region has the DNA TGTGCCATCAGTGAAAGGACTAGCGGGAGGACTCCCTACGAGCAGTACTTC. Translation gives CAISERTSGRTPYEQYF.

This clonotype was recorded at least ten times. The chain links TRBV20-1 to TRBJ1-1, with a weak D call TRBD1 (5 bases). Germline V lookup: CDR1 DFQATT, CDR2 SNEGSKA (reference sequence). The CDR3 covers 13 residues. The V end lost 5 bases, the J end lost 0 bases, and 10 bases lay between the germline ends. This CDR3 reads CSARGTVNTEAFF. The CDR3 region has the DNA TGCAGTGCTCGGGGGACGGTGAACACTGAAGCTTTCTTT.

Details on this clonotype: A junction end diverges from the germline sequence, so it may reflect a read error. The chain has TRBV9 and TRBJ1-2; 8 bases map to TRBD1. Germline lookup yields CDR1 SGDLS and CDR2 YYNGEE. CDR3 size: 15 residues. The CDR3 sequence is CASSPADRAPYGDTF. For the CDR3, the DNA is TGTGCCAGCAGCCCCGCGGACAGGGCCCCATATGGCGACACCTTC.

This clonotype occurred many times. The chain carries TRBV29-1 and TRBJ2-3, with 12 bases fitting TRBD2. J was trimmed by 4 bases and V by 6 bases; bases with no gene match: 8. CDR1 SQVTM and CDR2 ANQGSEA come from the germline V gene. This CDR3 has 15 amino acids. For the CDR3, the DNA is TGCAGCGTGCCTACTAGCGGGAGGTCAGCAGATACGCAGTATTTT. Protein sequence: CSVPTSGRSADTQYF.